The 17 T cell receptor beta chains in this list originate from one sample, sequenced in a study of regulatory T cells in long-lasting Graves disease. Arm-PCR of CDR3 regions with iRepertoire HTBI primers generated TCR beta libraries. TCRdb re-analysed the multiplex PCR reads in MiXCR, keeping a single row per CDR3 protein. The sample includes a few hundred thousand distinct CDR3 sequences, about 22% of them seen just once. Time point here: persistent/refractory GD, antithyroid drugs over 5 years with positive TRAb. The TCR library was made from RNA extracted from PBMCs. The sequenced sample was peripheral blood mononuclear cells (PBMCs), obtained when the disease was refractory, from a patient treated with antithyroid drugs. These receptors were collected from a female donor with Graves disease.

This clonotype was counted at least ten times. The V call is TRBV29-1, the J call TRBJ1-1; TRBD1 might be the D (5 bases). V was clipped by 4 bases and J by 0 bases, with 9 bases between them. Germline CDR1 SQVTM, CDR2 ANQGSEA. CDR3 size: 13 residues. CDR3 bases: TGCAGCGTTGGGCGACAGTTGAACACTGAAGCTTTCTTT. This sequence encodes CSVGRQLNTEAFF.

The chain has TRBV20-1 and TRBJ2-5, with TRBD2 matching over 7 bases. V lost 4 bases, J lost 3 bases, and 8 bases stayed unmatched. The CDR3 runs 14 residues. Looked up from germline, CDR1 is DFQATT and CDR2 is SNEGSKA (reference sequence). The CDR3 nucleotides are TGCAGTGCTAACCAGCGGGGTTGGGAAGAGACCCAGTACTTC. Protein product: CSANQRGWEETQYF.

This clonotype has more than one count but fewer than ten. V and J are TRBV7-9 and TRBJ2-7; a possible D gene is TRBD2 (6 bases). The CDR3 spans 13 residues. The V end lost 7 bases, the J end lost 5 bases, and 15 bases lay between the germline ends. The germline gives CDR1 SEHNR, CDR2 FQNEAQ (reference sequence). The CDR3 coding sequence is TGTGCCAGCACTTTGGCGGGGAGGCACGAGCAGTACTTC. This encodes CASTLAGRHEQYF.

For this clonotype: This may be a read error: a much more frequent sequence differs by one nucleotide. V gene TRBV7-9 combines with J gene TRBJ1-5, with D possibly being TRBD1 (5 bases). CDR1 is SEHNR, CDR2 FQNEAQ, per germline (reference sequence). The CDR3 length is 18 residues. CDR3 region: CASSDELETGSSHQPRHF. The CDR3 DNA reads as TGTGCCAGCAGTGACGAGTTGGAAACAGGCTCTTCACATCAGCCCCGGCATTTT.

This clonotype was recorded at least ten times. V and J are TRBV7-2 and TRBJ2-4, with TRBD1 identical over 7 bases. CDR3 length: 15 residues. Germline V gene data show CDR1 as SGHTA and CDR2 as FQGNSA. The J segment lost 8 bases and the V segment lost 2 bases, leaving 9 bases of the junction unmatched. The CDR3 spells CASSLLEGALDIQYF. The DNA of the CDR3 is TGTGCCAGCAGCTTATTAGAGGGGGCTTTAGACATTCAGTACTTC. The full variable domain, rest sourced from reference TRBV7-2 and TRBJ2-4, is GAGVSQSPSNKVTEKGKDVELRCDPISGHTALYWYRQSLGQGLEFLIYFQGNSAPDKSGLPSDRFSAERTGGSVSTLTIQRTQQEDSAVYLCASSLLEGALDIQYFGAGTRLSVL.

This chain connects TRBV7-8 to TRBJ1-2; D is perhaps TRBD1 (5 bases). With 1 base removed from V and 1 base from J, the gap between germline ends came to 10 bases. This CDR3 spans 15 amino acids. Germline-derived CDR1 and CDR2 are SGHVS and FQNEAQ. CDR3 sequence reads: CASSLGQLLNYGYTF. CDR3 DNA: TGTGCCAGCAGCTTAGGACAGCTTCTTAACTATGGCTACACCTTC.

The J gene is TRBJ2-7, the V gene TRBV27; weak D call: TRBD1 (6 bases). There are 14 residues in the CDR3. Germline CDR1 reads MNHEY; CDR2 reads SMNVEV (reference sequence). The germline V and J ends were trimmed by 3 bases and 3 bases, with 12 bases remaining between them. The CDR3 coding sequence is TGTGCCAGCAGTTTCGGACAGCAATACTACGAGCAGTACTTC. Translating gives CASSFGQQYYEQYF.

This clonotype was counted many times. The V and J genes are TRBV6-5 and TRBJ2-2; no reliable D call. The germline gives CDR1 MNHEY, CDR2 SVGAGI. The CDR3 loop spans 11 amino acids. Trimming removed 2 bases from V and 8 bases from J, with 3 bases in between. This CDR3 reads CASSYLGELFF. DNA of the CDR3: TGTGCCAGCAGTTACCTGGGGGAGCTGTTTTTT.

The CDR3 is CASSLGQVLYEQYF. The CDR3 DNA sequence: TGTGCCAGCTCACTAGGACAGGTTTTGTACGAGCAGTACTTC. This rearrangement joins TRBV18 to TRBJ2-7; 7 bases are shared with TRBD1. With V trimmed by 4 bases and J by 4 bases, 7 bases remained unmatched. In germline, CDR1 is KGHSH, CDR2 LQKENI. The CDR3 contains 14 residues.

This clonotype came up a few times. One end of the junction varies from germline; a read error may be responsible. This rearrangement joins TRBV27 to TRBJ2-7; a weak D match, TRBD1 (5 bases). From germline, CDR1 is MNHEY and CDR2 SMNVEV (reference sequence). The CDR3 is 13 residues long. The CDR3 spells CAGSFQDTYEQYF. The CDR3 DNA reads TGTGCCGGCAGTTTCCAGGACACCTACGAGCAGTACTTC.

The chain joins TRBV5-6 to TRBJ1-4, with D uncertain. In germline, CDR1 is SGHDT, CDR2 YYEEEE. The length of the CDR3 is 15 residues. V gave up 0 bases and J gave up 3 bases, with 9 bases separating them. The chain's CDR3 is CASSLARGSNEKLFF. As DNA, the CDR3 is TGTGCCAGCAGCTTGGCCAGAGGATCTAATGAAAAACTGTTTTTT.

This clonotype has more than one count but fewer than ten. The V gene is TRBV6-2 or TRBV6-3, the J gene TRBJ2-6; TRBD1 or TRBD2 may be the D gene (5 bases each). CDR3 length: 19 amino acids. V was clipped by 4 bases and J by 3 bases, with 22 bases between them. From germline, CDR1 is MNHEY and CDR2 SVGEGT. This CDR3 reads CASSSPAREGLSGANVLTF. For the CDR3, the DNA is TGTGCCAGCAGTTCCCCGGCGAGAGAGGGGCTAAGTGGGGCCAACGTCCTGACTTTC.

The rearrangement uses TRBV6-5 and TRBJ1-1, with unresolved D. The V end was cut by 2 bases, the J end by 0 bases, with 10 bases between. CDR1 and CDR2 from the germline V gene are MNHEY and SVGAGI. The CDR3 is 15 residues long. The CDR3 reads CASSYDIRMNTEAFF. In nucleotides, the CDR3 is TGTGCCAGCAGTTACGATATCCGAATGAACACTGAAGCTTTCTTT.

This clonotype has ten or more counts. The V and J genes are TRBV7-6 and TRBJ2-2, with D maybe TRBD1 (6 bases). The CDR3 is 13 amino acids. The germline gives CDR1 SGHVS, CDR2 FNYEAQ. V lost 4 bases, J lost 6 bases, and 9 bases lay in between. CDR3 sequence (DNA): TGTGCCAGCAGCTCATGGGGGCCCGGGGAGCTGTTTTTT. Translation gives CASSSWGPGELFF.

The rearrangement uses TRBV5-1 and TRBJ2-2, with D unresolved. CDR3 size: 15 residues. With 0 bases removed from V and 0 bases from J, the gap between germline ends came to 6 bases. The germline gives CDR1 SGHRS, CDR2 YFSETQ. The CDR3 DNA reads TGCGCCAGCAGCTTGGGGGTTTCGAACACCGGGGAGCTGTTTTTT. Its translation: CASSLGVSNTGELFF.

The J gene is TRBJ1-1, the V gene TRBV7-9; D perhaps matches TRBD1 (6 bases). This CDR3 has 15 amino acids. CDR1 is SEHNR and CDR2 is FQNEAQ in the germline V gene (reference sequence). With 4 bases removed from V and 1 base from J, the gap between germline ends came to 13 bases. The CDR3 nucleotides are TGTGCCAGCAGCTCACAGGGAGGACCGAACACTGAAGCTTTCTTT. It translates to CASSSQGGPNTEAFF.

The genes are TRBV28 and TRBJ1-4; 8 bases map to TRBD1. Germline CDR1 reads MDHEN; CDR2 reads SYDVKM. CDR3 length: 17 residues. The J segment lost 5 bases and the V segment lost 11 bases, leaving 19 bases of the junction unmatched. This CDR3 reads CAGNQYWTGPGNEKLFF. The CDR3 region has the DNA TGTGCCGGCAACCAATATTGGACAGGGCCTGGCAATGAAAAACTGTTTTTT.